This T cell receptor beta chain was profiled in a study of shared clonotypes between healthy human individuals. The study's findings and limits: Limitation of the genetic and exposure-history diversity represented came from the few donors.

For this clone: Its antigen is unknown. The sample contains more than one DNA sequence encoding this CDR3.

CDR3 length: 14 residues. V was trimmed by 2 bases and J by 0 bases, leaving 6 bases between them. From germline, CDR1 is SGDLS and CDR2 YYNGEE. For unsorted samples, genomic DNA was extracted from approximately 90 million PBMCs. The data were produced by immunoSEQ multiplex PCR, yet TCRdb's version contains in-frame clones alone and is incomplete. The sample consists of fewer than 700,000 clones, around 80% of them appearing once. Sequenced material: PBMCs. The clonotype was recovered from a woman between 40 and 50 years old in good health. Some clones in this sample may be carry-over from other donors' samples. The genes are TRBV9 and TRBJ1-3; no firm D call. CDR3: CASSVGNSGNTIYF. The CDR3 DNA sequence: TGTGCCAGCAGCGTTGGCAACTCTGGAAACACCATATATTTT.